The next 8 T cell receptor beta chains were all read from a single sample in a study of T cell clonality in common variable immunodeficiency. TCRdb's table, derived via immunoSEQ multiplex PCR, lists solely in-frame clones and lacks some. The table lists 52,000 or so clones, with no singletons. The sequenced material came from peripheral blood mononuclear cells. These receptors came from a person aged 18 to 70 in good health.

This clone was counted many times. The read stops 3 residues short of the end of the CDR3; the missing end is completed from the germline J gene. The rearrangement links TRBV7-8 to TRBJ2-3, with a tentative D call TRBD2 (5 bases). The CDR3 sequence is 12 residues long. Germline V gene sequence: CDR1 SGHVS, CDR2 FQNEAQ. V lost 5 bases and J lost 5, with 8 bases in between. The covered CDR3 bases are TGTGCCAGCAGCCCGGGGAGAGATACG. Amino acids: CASSPGRDT. The entire CDR3 protein reads CASSPGRDTQYF.

This clone was recorded many times. The CDR3 end is not reached by the read, which stops 3 residues before it; the germline J gene fills it in. The chain carries TRBV20-1 and TRBJ2-7; 8 bases are shared with TRBD2. CDR3 size: 14 residues. Trimming at V came to 5 bases and at J to 5 bases, leaving 11 bases not matched to a gene. Per the germline V gene, CDR1 is DFQATT and CDR2 is SNEGSKA (reference sequence). CDR3 protein: CSAGPSGLGDEQYF. The CDR3 DNA, read in part, is TGCAGTGCTGGGCCTAGCGGGTTGGGGGACGAG.

This clone has at least ten counts. Read coverage stops 3 residues before the CDR3 terminus; the germline J gene supplies the remainder. V usage is TRBV18 and J usage is TRBJ1-2; D gene uncertain. The V end was cut by 5 bases, the J end by 0 bases, with 13 bases between. This CDR3 is built from 15 residues. The germline gives CDR1 KGHSH, CDR2 LQKENI. Incomplete CDR3 DNA: TGTGCCAGCTCAAAAGAAAGACTCTCTAACTATGGC. Its translation: CASSKERLSNYG. The complete CDR3 reads CASSKERLSNYGYTF.

In this sample, this clone turned up many times. The read ends 3 residues shy of where the CDR3 ends; the end is completed using the germline J gene. The chain carries TRBV9 and TRBJ2-2; no firm D call. CDR1 is SGDLS, CDR2 YYNGEE, per germline. The CDR3 loop spans 12 amino acids. V lost 6 bases and J lost 6, with 9 bases in between. CDR3 sequence: CASKSGPGELFF. The sequenced part of the CDR3 DNA is TGTGCCAGCAAGTCGGGTCCCGGGGAG.

This clone was detected many times. Sequencing ends 3 residues short of the CDR3 end; the germline J gene provides the rest. The rearrangement joins TRBV11-3 to TRBJ2-7, with 7 bases fitting TRBD2. The germline V gene encodes CDR1 SGHNT and CDR2 YENEEA. V shed 4 bases and J 3 bases; nucleotides not matched to a gene: 3. The CDR3 has 13 amino acids. The CDR3 sequence is CASSSSGIYEQYF. CDR3 DNA (partial): TGTGCCAGCAGCTCTAGCGGAATCTACGAG.

This clone appeared many times. The sequenced fragment ends 3 residues before the CDR3 boundary, so the rest is inferred from the germline J gene. This chain uses TRBV4-1 with TRBJ2-5; TRBD2 might be the D (5 bases). V dropped 6 bases and J dropped 5 bases, with 19 bases sitting between them. This CDR3 comprises 15 residues. Germline V gene lookup returns CDR1 MGHRA and CDR2 YSYEKL. Incomplete CDR3 DNA: TGCGCCAGCAGTAGCTTTCCGGCCGGGGATGAGACC. It is translated as CASSSFPAGDET. The full CDR3 is CASSSFPAGDETQYF.

This clone was seen repeatedly, ten times or more. CDR3 bases read: TGTGCCAGCAGCGACCGGGACAGGGGTTCGCAGACC. This sequence encodes CASSDRDRGSQT. The full CDR3 protein reads CASSDRDRGSQTQYF. The chain couples TRBV11-2 to TRBJ2-5; 10 bases agree with TRBD1. The read terminates 3 residues ahead of where the CDR3 ends, so the germline J gene completes it. The J segment lost 6 bases and the V segment lost 5 bases, leaving 9 bases of the junction unmatched. The CDR3 contains 15 residues. Looked up from germline, CDR1 is SGHAT and CDR2 is FQNNGV.

This clone was counted ten times or more. The observed sequence ends 3 residues before the CDR3 terminus, with the missing tail filled in from the germline J gene. This chain links TRBV20-1 with TRBJ1-4; 9 bases are shared with TRBD1. Germline V gives CDR1 DFQATT, CDR2 SNEGSKA (reference sequence). J lost 3 bases, V lost 5 bases, and 4 bases had no gene match. This CDR3 has 14 residues. CDR3 bases read: TGCAGTGCTTCAGACAGGGGGTCTAATGAAAAA. Residues: CSASDRGSNEK. The entire CDR3 protein reads CSASDRGSNEKLFF.